These 24 T cell receptor beta chains share one sample of origin, sequenced in a study of molecular identifiers for immune sequencing clone quantification. From the PCR reads, TCRdb called clonotypes with MiXCR, one entry per CDR3 protein. The data contain about 9,600 distinct CDR3 sequences, roughly 19% of them singletons. Sequencing was done on a sample of naive CD8+ T cells from blood, with Jurkat cell RNA spiked in. The subset: FACS-sorted CD8+CD4-CCR7+CD45RA+ naive T cells. Receptors were obtained from a human donor in good health. Some libraries in this study had Jurkat cell RNA spiked in.

This clonotype is classed as medium-sized (0.01 to 0.1%). The chain combines TRBV7-2 with TRBJ2-7; TRBD2 agrees at 7 bases. The V gene's germline CDR1 is SGHTA and CDR2 FQGNSA. The CDR3 spans 13 residues. V trimming: 5 bases; J trimming: 2 bases; junction bases outside the gene matches: 3. Here the CDR3 reads CASSHSGPYEQYF. The CDR3 coding sequence is TGTGCCAGCAGCCATAGCGGGCCCTACGAGCAGTACTTC. The full variable domain, its missing parts supplied by reference TRBV7-2 and TRBJ2-7, is GAGVSQSPSNKVTEKGKDVELRCDPISGHTALYWYRQSLGQGLEFLIYFQGNSAPDKSGLPSDRFSAERTGGSVSTLTIQRTQQEDSAVYLCASSHSGPYEQYFGPGTRLTVT.

In its sample, this clonotype ranks as medium-sized. The V gene is TRBV7-6, the J gene TRBJ1-2; D might be TRBD1 (5 bases). This CDR3 comprises 15 residues. Trimming stripped 5 bases from V and 3 bases from J, with 16 bases between. Germline loops: CDR1 SGHVS, CDR2 FNYEAQ. The CDR3 reads CASSPAQGHYYGYTF. CDR3 coding DNA: TGTGCCAGCAGCCCCGCCCAGGGCCACTACTATGGCTACACCTTC.

This clonotype is categorized as medium-sized. The chain recombines TRBV27 with TRBJ2-1; 8 positions agree with TRBD1. The CDR3 runs to 13 residues. The ends lost 2 bases at V and 7 bases at J; junction bases unmatched: 1. From germline, CDR1 is MNHEY and CDR2 SMNVEV (reference sequence). The CDR3 coding sequence is TGTGCCAGCAGTTTACAGGGGGCAAATGAGCAGTTCTTC. Translating it yields CASSLQGANEQFF.

This clonotype was seen ten or more times. The chain joins TRBV7-2 to TRBJ2-7; the match to TRBD2 covers 12 bases. The CDR3 is 18 residues long. V lost 5 bases to trimming and J lost 0 bases; unmatched junction nucleotides: 11. Germline V gene lookup returns CDR1 SGHTA and CDR2 FQGNSA. CDR3: CASSPILGTSGRSYEQYF. In DNA form, the CDR3 reads TGTGCCAGCAGCCCAATCCTGGGGACTAGCGGGCGCTCCTACGAGCAGTACTTC. The full variable domain, its missing parts supplied by reference TRBV7-2 and TRBJ2-7, is GAGVSQSPSNKVTEKGKDVELRCDPISGHTALYWYRQSLGQGLEFLIYFQGNSAPDKSGLPSDRFSAERTGGSVSTLTIQRTQQEDSAVYLCASSPILGTSGRSYEQYFGPGTRLTVT.

This clonotype came up many times. This chain links TRBV5-4 with TRBJ2-7, with 10 bases identical to TRBD1. CDR3 length equals 14 residues. Germline assignment: CDR1 SGHNT and CDR2 YYREEE (reference sequence). V lost 5 bases, J lost 4 bases, and 6 bases stayed unmatched. The DNA of the CDR3 is TGTGCCAGCAGTCAGGGACAGGGGATTTACGAGCAGTACTTC. Its protein is CASSQGQGIYEQYF.

By share, this clonotype counts as medium-sized. The chain uses TRBV20-1 and TRBJ2-5, with D possibly matching TRBD2 (6 bases). This CDR3 has 12 amino acids. The germline V gene has CDR1 DFQATT and CDR2 SNEGSKA (reference sequence). V shed 5 bases and J shed 5 bases, with 12 bases lying between them. CDR3 in amino acids: CSAPRLGETQYF. CDR3 nucleotide sequence: TGCAGTGCTCCCCGACTAGGCGAGACCCAGTACTTC.

The chain joins TRBV7-9 to TRBJ2-7; D call uncertain. Germline V lookup: CDR1 SEHNR, CDR2 FQNEAQ (reference sequence). The CDR3 length is 15 residues. The V end was cut by 0 bases, the J end by 9 bases, with 18 bases between. DNA for the CDR3: TGTGCCAGCAGCTTAGCCCCCCAAGCCCCGCTGGTGCAGTACTTC. This sequence encodes CASSLAPQAPLVQYF. Full variable domain (outside the CDR3, taken from reference TRBV7-9 and TRBJ2-7): DTGVSQNPRHKITKRGQNVTFRCDPISEHNRLYWYRQTLGQGPEFLTYFQNEAQLEKSRLLSDRFSAERPKGSFSTLEIQRTEQGDSAMYLCASSLAPQAPLVQYFGPGTRLTVT.

This clonotype has a count of ten or more. This chain connects TRBV4-1 to TRBJ2-7; 9 bases match TRBD2. The CDR3 length is 13 residues. V lost 4 bases to trimming and J lost 2 bases; unmatched junction nucleotides: 0. CDR1 MGHRA and CDR2 YSYEKL come from the germline V gene. CDR3 residues: CASSLAGAYEQYF. CDR3 sequence (DNA): TGCGCCAGCAGCCTAGCGGGGGCCTACGAGCAGTACTTC.

This clonotype is labeled as medium-sized (0.01 to 0.1%). The CDR3 here is CASSLVGEGSSPSEQFF. CDR3 bases: TGTGCCAGCAGCTTGGTGGGGGAGGGGTCTTCTCCGTCTGAGCAGTTCTTC. The V gene is TRBV5-4, the J gene TRBJ2-1; 7 bases are a match to TRBD2. V lost 0 bases and J lost 9; bases outside the gene matches: 15. The CDR3 has 17 residues. Germline CDR1 is SGHNT and CDR2 is YYREEE (reference sequence).

The chain employs TRBV29-1 and TRBJ1-4, with D unclear. The CDR3 spans 13 residues. Trimming stripped 6 bases from V and 5 bases from J, with 13 bases between. From germline, CDR1 is SQVTM and CDR2 ANQGSEA. The CDR3 here is CSVGHDSNEKLFF. The CDR3 DNA reads as TGCAGCGTCGGTCACGACTCCAATGAAAAACTGTTTTTT.

This clonotype ranks as medium-sized (0.01 to 0.1%). The J gene is TRBJ2-6, the V gene TRBV7-9, with 7 positions matching TRBD1. The V gene end was trimmed by 8 bases and the J gene end by 1 base; junction bases not matched to a gene: 8. Germline CDR1 is SEHNR and CDR2 is FQNEAQ (reference sequence). This CDR3 is built from 16 residues. The CDR3 reads CASPHNRGSGANVLTF. For the CDR3, the DNA is TGTGCCAGCCCTCACAACAGGGGATCTGGGGCCAACGTCCTGACTTTC. The variable domain in full, completed from reference TRBV7-9 and TRBJ2-6, reads DTGVSQNPRHKITKRGQNVTFRCDPISEHNRLYWYRQTLGQGPEFLTYFQNEAQLEKSRLLSDRFSAERPKGSFSTLEIQRTEQGDSAMYLCASPHNRGSGANVLTFGAGSRLTVL.

This clonotype was detected ten times or more. This rearrangement joins TRBV7-8 to TRBJ2-3; TRBD1 might be the D (5 bases). CDR1 is SGHVS and CDR2 is FQNEAQ in the germline V gene. The CDR3 is made up of 16 amino acids. Between the trimmed V and J ends, which lost 3 bases and 4 bases, there was a span of 17 bases. CDR3 bases: TGTGCCAGCAGCTTCAGGGTTGATTGGTCGCCAGATACGCAGTATTTT. Protein sequence: CASSFRVDWSPDTQYF. The variable domain in full, with the rest retrieved from reference TRBV7-8 and TRBJ2-3, is GAGVSQSPRYKVAKRGQDVALRCDPISGHVSLFWYQQALGQGPEFLTYFQNEAQLDKSGLPSDRFFAERPEGSVSTLKIQRTQQEDSAVYLCASSFRVDWSPDTQYFGPGTRLTVL.

This clonotype is a singleton in its sample. The chain combines TRBV7-8 with TRBJ2-7, with 10 bases that match TRBD1. V was clipped by 5 bases and J by 4 bases; unmatched bases: 5. From germline, CDR1 is SGHVS and CDR2 FQNEAQ. The CDR3 spans 14 residues. CDR3 DNA: TGTGCCAGCAGCGAGGGACAGGGGTTTTACGAGCAGTACTTC. Its translation is CASSEGQGFYEQYF.

By sample fraction, this clonotype is medium-sized. The chain joins TRBV5-6 to TRBJ2-3; D not resolved. The J call could be wrong; TRBJ1-5 is a better fit for the DNA end. Germline assignment: CDR1 SGHDT and CDR2 YYEEEE. This CDR3 comprises 17 residues. CDR3 residues: CASHDLDRTAATDTQHF. CDR3 in DNA: TGTGCCAGCCACGACCTAGATAGGACGGCGGCCACAGATACGCAGCATTTT.

The chain joins TRBV6-5 to TRBJ1-5; D gene ambiguous. This CDR3 is 14 amino acids long. Between the trimmed V and J ends, which lost 6 bases and 5 bases, there was a span of 14 bases. Per germline, CDR1 MNHEY and CDR2 SVGAGI. CDR3: CASSALREDQPQHF. CDR3 sequence (DNA): TGTGCCAGCAGCGCATTAAGGGAGGATCAGCCCCAGCATTTT.

Within the sample, this clonotype is medium-sized (0.01 to 0.1%). The chain uses TRBV25-1 and TRBJ2-7; 7 positions agree with TRBD1. CDR1 and CDR2 (germline): MGHDK, SYGVNS. This CDR3 is built from 11 residues. V trimming: 8 bases; J trimming: 6 bases; junction bases outside the gene matches: 4. In DNA form, the CDR3 reads TGTGCCAGCCCACGGACAGGCGAGCAGTACTTC. Amino acid sequence: CASPRTGEQYF.

This clonotype rates as medium-sized (0.01 to 0.1%). The chain combines TRBV20-1 with TRBJ2-7; 13 nucleotides line up with TRBD2. This CDR3 is 16 amino acids long. V lost 0 bases and J lost 0; bases outside the gene matches: 2. Germline CDR1 reads DFQATT; CDR2 reads SNEGSKA (reference sequence). CDR3 sequence reads: CSAREGLAGLSYEQYF. CDR3 bases: TGCAGTGCTAGAGAGGGACTAGCGGGACTCTCCTACGAGCAGTACTTC.

This clonotype was picked up many times. The chain joins TRBV6-5 to TRBJ1-4, with unresolved D. Germline CDR1 reads MNHEY; CDR2 reads SVGAGI. The CDR3 is made up of 16 amino acids. V lost 4 bases to trimming and J lost 0 bases, with 12 bases between them. The CDR3 coding sequence is TGTGCCAGCAGTTCAAATTCCCCCTCAACTAATGAAAAACTGTTTTTT. Translating gives CASSSNSPSTNEKLFF.

With respect to this clonotype: The junction departs from germline at one end; a sequencing error may be responsible. CDR3 loop: CAGSEAVSSYTVTQYF. The DNA for the CDR3 is TGTGCCGGCAGTGAAGCCGTTTCCAGCTACACAGTTACGCAGTATTTT. V usage is TRBV2 and J usage is TRBJ2-3; D uncertain. CDR3 length: 16 amino acids. From germline, CDR1 is SNHLY and CDR2 FYNNEI.

This clonotype was detected ten times or more. This chain uses TRBV4-3 with TRBJ2-1, with 9 nucleotides matching TRBD2. Unmatched junction bases numbered 5, after V lost 0 bases and J lost 2 bases. CDR3 length: 17 residues. From germline, CDR1 is LGHNA and CDR2 YSLEER. The CDR3 loop reads CASSQESSGTTYNEQFF. The CDR3 DNA reads TGCGCCAGCAGCCAAGAATCTAGCGGGACCACCTACAATGAGCAGTTCTTC.

Within the sample, this clonotype is medium-sized. The chain employs TRBV28 and TRBJ2-2, with D uncertain. The V end was cut by 7 bases, the J end by 6 bases, with 15 bases between. The CDR3 runs 14 residues. The V gene's germline CDR1 is MDHEN and CDR2 SYDVKM. CDR3 sequence reads: CASTPRQAPGELFF. The CDR3 DNA is TGTGCCAGCACCCCGCGGCAGGCTCCCGGGGAGCTGTTTTTT.

The CDR3 loop is CASSPRTSYEQYF. The CDR3 nucleotides are TGTGCCAGCAGCCCCAGGACTAGTTACGAGCAGTACTTC. The rearrangement links TRBV7-9 to TRBJ2-7; 7 nucleotides agree with TRBD2. The junction had 5 bases not matched to a gene; V was cut back by 5 bases and J by 4 bases. The CDR3 contains 13 residues. CDR1 SEHNR and CDR2 FQNEAQ come from the germline V gene (reference sequence). The full variable domain, with the rest looked up from reference TRBV7-9 and TRBJ2-7, is DTGVSQNPRHKITKRGQNVTFRCDPISEHNRLYWYRQTLGQGPEFLTYFQNEAQLEKSRLLSDRFSAERPKGSFSTLEIQRTEQGDSAMYLCASSPRTSYEQYFGPGTRLTVT.

Comment on this clonotype: The germline gene is not matched at one end of the junction; a read error may be the cause. The chain links TRBV24-1 to TRBJ2-1; 8 bases map to TRBD2. The CDR3 has 16 residues. Germline V CDR1 and CDR2: KGHDR, SFDVKD. The CDR3 is CVTSPGTSLGNDEQFF. The CDR3 DNA reads as TGTGTCACCAGTCCCGGGACTAGTTTGGGTAACGATGAGCAGTTCTTC.

In this sample, this clonotype is medium-sized. The rearrangement links TRBV4-1 to TRBJ1-5, with D possibly TRBD1 on 6 matching bases. Germline V gene data show CDR1 as MGHRA and CDR2 as YSYEKL. The CDR3 covers 15 residues. The ends were cut back, 4 bases at V and 0 bases at J, with 10 bases in the middle. The CDR3 is CASSRDNYSNQPQHF. The CDR3 DNA follows: TGCGCCAGCAGCCGGGACAACTATAGCAATCAGCCCCAGCATTTT.